This T cell receptor (beta chain) was observed in a study of T cell responses to AZD1222 COVID-19 vaccine. General study points: Targeting of unmutated variant regions was reportedly seen in nearly half of spike-specific TCRs. Seropositive at baseline were only a handful of AZD1222 recipients. Spike-wide vaccine-associated CD4 TCRs dominated at 160-218 and 743-854. Among the donors, most were white British and more were female, and clonal diversity was possibly underestimated.

The CDR3 covers 17 residues. V gave up 7 bases and J gave up 0 bases, with 19 bases separating them. Germline CDR1 reads MDHEN; CDR2 reads SYDVKM. Sequenced by immunoSEQ multiplex PCR; TCRdb stores in-frame clones only, minus some. The profile shows about 48,000 clones, about 86% of them singletons. Regarding this clone: Its matching antigen is unknown.

The sequence derives from an adult who received the AZD1222 COVID-19 vaccine. This chain uses TRBV28 with TRBJ1-5, with D uncertain. The sequenced sample was peripheral blood, obtained 28 days after the second AZD1222 dose. The CDR3 loop reads CASTNQPGAHSNQPQHF. CDR3 DNA: TGTGCCAGCACCAATCAACCGGGAGCCCATAGCAATCAGCCCCAGCATTTT.